Each of the 8 T cell receptor beta chains below was sequenced from the same sample in a study of T cell responses to AZD1222 COVID-19 vaccine. Measured with immunoSEQ multiplex PCR; TCRdb has only the in-frame clones, and not every one. This table holds 150,000 to 190,000 clones, about 88% found once. Here the sequenced sample was peripheral blood, taken after recovery from COVID-19. The receptors derive from an adult who had recovered from COVID-19.

A single count supports this clone. The V gene is TRBV27, the J gene TRBJ2-7; 14 bases map to TRBD2. Germline V gene data show CDR1 as MNHEY and CDR2 as SMNVEV (reference sequence). CDR3 size: 15 residues. V was clipped by 5 bases and J by 5 bases; unmatched bases: 5. CDR3 protein: CASSLGTSGSDEQYF. The CDR3 bases are TGTGCCAGCAGTCTCGGGACTAGCGGGAGCGACGAGCAGTACTTC.

The chain links TRBV1 to TRBJ2-7; TRBD2, the table's D call, was not compared with the DNA. TRBV1 is a documented pseudogene. This CDR3 comprises 16 residues. For the CDR3, the DNA is TGCACCAGCAGCAGGGGGGCAACTAGCGCCTTTAAGGAGCAGTACTTC. Its translation is CTSSRGATSAFKEQYF.

This chain joins TRBV18 and TRBJ1-1, with unresolved D. Trimming cost V 3 bases and J 2 bases, with 10 bases left between them. In germline, CDR1 is KGHSH, CDR2 LQKENI. The CDR3 totals 14 residues. This CDR3 reads CASSPLRVNTEAFF. The DNA of the CDR3 is TGTGCCAGCTCACCTCTGCGTGTTAACACTGAAGCTTTCTTT. Variable domain in full (rest from reference TRBV18 and TRBJ1-1): NAGVMQNPRHLVRRRGQEARLRCSPMKGHSHVYWYRQLPEEGLKFMVYLQKENIIDESGMPKERFSAEFPKEGPSILRIQQVVRGDSAAYFCASSPLRVNTEAFFGQGTRLTVV.

The chain has TRBV2 and TRBJ1-4; 11 nucleotides line up with TRBD1. V lost 6 bases and J lost 7; bases outside the gene matches: 7. CDR3 size: 15 residues. The germline V gene encodes CDR1 SNHLY and CDR2 FYNNEI. The chain's CDR3 is CASRETGTGGEKLFF. CDR3 in DNA: TGTGCCAGCAGGGAGACCGGGACAGGGGGTGAAAAACTGTTTTTT.

J is TRBJ2-1 and V is TRBV7-3; 12 nucleotides match TRBD2. V lost 5 bases and J lost 9; bases outside the gene matches: 8. The CDR3 consists of 15 residues. Germline CDR1 is SGHTA and CDR2 is FQGTGA. Here the CDR3 DNA reads TGTGCCAGCAGCCTTCAGACTAGCGGGGGCAGTGAGCAGTTCTTC. This codes for CASSLQTSGGSEQFF.

The CDR3 DNA sequence: TGTGCCAGCAGCCCATATAGCGGGAGGATCAATGAGCAGTTCTTC. Translating gives CASSPYSGRINEQFF. This chain links TRBV7-3 with TRBJ2-1; TRBD2 aligns across 10 bases. V lost 5 bases to trimming and J lost 6 bases; unmatched junction nucleotides: 7. Germline V gene sequence: CDR1 SGHTA, CDR2 FQGTGA. This CDR3 contains 15 residues.

The rearrangement uses TRBV5-5 and TRBJ1-6; D is unresolved. Trimming pared 4 bases from V and 7 bases from J, leaving 6 bases between. Germline V gene sequence: CDR1 SGHKS, CDR2 YYEKEE (reference sequence). The CDR3 length is 12 residues. CDR3 amino acids: CASSEGNSPLHF. The CDR3 coding sequence is TGTGCCAGCAGCGAGGGAAATTCACCCCTCCACTTT.

This chain connects TRBV6-2 or TRBV6-3 to TRBJ2-6, with 9 bases aligning to TRBD1. This CDR3 has 16 amino acids. Trimming cost V 2 bases and J 2 bases; bases outside gene matches: 1. CDR1 is MNHEY, CDR2 SVGEGT, per germline. CDR3 nucleotides: TGTGCCAGCAGTTACCGACAGGGGGCTGGGGCCAACGTCCTGACTTTC. This sequence encodes CASSYRQGAGANVLTF.